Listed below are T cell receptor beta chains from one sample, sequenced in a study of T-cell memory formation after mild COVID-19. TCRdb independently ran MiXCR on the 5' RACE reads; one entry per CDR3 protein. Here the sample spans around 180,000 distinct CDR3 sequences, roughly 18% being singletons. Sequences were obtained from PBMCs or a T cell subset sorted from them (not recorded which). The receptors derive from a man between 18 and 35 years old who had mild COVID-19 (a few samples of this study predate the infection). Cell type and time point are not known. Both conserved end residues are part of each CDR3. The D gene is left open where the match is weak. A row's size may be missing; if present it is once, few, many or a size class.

TGCGCCAGCAGCTTGGTGCTTAACACAGATACGCAGTATTTT	CASSLVLNTDTQYF	TRBV5-1	TRBJ2-3	.	once
TGTGCCAGCAGCTACGGGACAGGGAATCAGCCCCAGCATTTT	CASSYGTGNQPQHF	TRBV5-4	TRBJ1-5	TRBD1	.
TGTGCCAGCAGCCAAGATTTGGCCGGGGAGCTGTTTTTT	CASSQDLAGELFF	TRBV4-2	TRBJ2-2	.	few
TGTGCCAGCAGCTTGGGGGCAGCAAAAGAGACCCAGTACTTC	CASSLGAAKETQYF	TRBV5-5	TRBJ2-5	.	few
TGTGCCAGCAGCTCGGGAGGGAATCAGCCCCAGCATTTT	CASSSGGNQPQHF	TRBV12-3/TRBV12-4	TRBJ1-5	.	many
TGTGCCAGCAGGACCTTCTACGAGCAGTACTTC	CASRTFYEQYF	TRBV6-2/TRBV6-3	TRBJ2-7	.	.
TGTGCCAGCAGTATCGACAGCGTGGATACGCAGTATTTT	CASSIDSVDTQYF	TRBV28	TRBJ2-3	.	few
TGTGCCAGTAGTATCAAGGGGGACACTGAAGCTTTCTTT	CASSIKGDTEAFF	TRBV19	TRBJ1-1	.	.
TGCGCCAGCAGCTTCGGGCAGTCTACCTCCTACGAGCAGTACTTC	CASSFGQSTSYEQYF	TRBV5-1	TRBJ2-7	.	.
TGTGCCATCAGAGAGGGGGCAACAGATACGCAGTATTTT	CAIREGATDTQYF	TRBV10-3	TRBJ2-3	TRBD1	.
TGCGCCAGCAGCGGTGGGACAGGGCAGCGTGGAGCTTTCTTT	CASSGGTGQRGAFF	TRBV5-1	TRBJ1-1	TRBD1	many
TGTGCCAGCAGCTTGCTACACAGGACAGGGGGCGAGAGGTACGCTGAAGCTTTCTTT	CASSLLHRTGGERYAEAFF	TRBV7-9	TRBJ1-1	TRBD1	.
TGCGCCAGCAGCCTGGGACAGACTAGCGGGGGAAACAATGAGCAGTTCTTC	CASSLGQTSGGNNEQFF	TRBV5-1	TRBJ2-1	TRBD2	few
TGCAGCGTTGAAGGGACAGGGCGGTTCGGCTACACCTTC	CSVEGTGRFGYTF	TRBV29-1	TRBJ1-2	TRBD1	.
TGCGCCAGCAAGGCTCGATGGAACAATGAGCAGTTCTTC	CASKARWNNEQFF	TRBV5-1	TRBJ2-1	.	.
TGTGCCAGCAGTGGGGAGAACCCCAATCTAGGCTATGGCTACACCTTC	CASSGENPNLGYGYTF	TRBV6-5	TRBJ1-2	.	.
TGTGCCAGCATCCTATTCAGGGACGGACCCTACGAGCAGTACTTC	CASILFRDGPYEQYF	TRBV7-2	TRBJ2-7	.	few
TGTGCCAGCAGCCAATCGCCCCGGGATACGCAGTATTTT	CASSQSPRDTQYF	TRBV3-1	TRBJ2-3	.	.
TGTGCCAGCAGCAATAATCCAACAGGGACCGGGGAGCTGTTTTTT	CASSNNPTGTGELFF	TRBV9	TRBJ2-2	.	.
TGCGCCAGCAGCGCGGGCGGGGAAATGGGTACAGCTAACTATGGCTACACCTTC	CASSAGGEMGTANYGYTF	TRBV5-1	TRBJ1-2	.	.
TGCAGCCTTGCTAGGGGGACTGGGGCCAACGTCCTGACTTTC	CSLARGTGANVLTF	TRBV20-1	TRBJ2-6	.	.
TGTGCCAGCAGCCAGGGGGACAAACGCCGAATGGCATACCAGCCCCAGCATTTT	CASSQGDKRRMAYQPQHF	TRBV7-2	TRBJ1-5	TRBD1	.
TGTGCCAGCAGATCCCGGGGGCACGACACTGAAGCTTTCTTT	CASRSRGHDTEAFF	TRBV7-6	TRBJ1-1	.	.
TGTGCCAGCAGCTTTCAGGGTAACCAAGAGACCCAGTACTTC	CASSFQGNQETQYF	TRBV7-2	TRBJ2-5	.	.
TGTGCCCAACGGGGCACCGGGGAGCTGTTTTTT	CAQRGTGELFF	TRBV12-3/TRBV12-4	TRBJ2-2	.	.
TGCGCCAGCAGCAATGGGGTTGGACGGGGAGGTGGCTACACCTTC	CASSNGVGRGGGYTF	TRBV4-3	TRBJ1-2	.	few
TGCGCCAGCAGCCAAGCCGGTTGGACCGACCACTACAATGAGCAGTTCTTC	CASSQAGWTDHYNEQFF	TRBV4-3	TRBJ2-1	.	.
TGTGCCAGCAGCATAGCGGGGGGGCTCGGCGGGGAGCTGTTTTTT	CASSIAGGLGGELFF	TRBV12-3/TRBV12-4	TRBJ2-2	TRBD2	.
TGTGCCACCAGCAACTACAGTGCCGGGGCCAACGTCCTGACTTTC	CATSNYSAGANVLTF	TRBV15	TRBJ2-6	.	.
TGTGCCAGCAGTGCGGCAGGCTCCTACAATGAGCAGTTCTTC	CASSAAGSYNEQFF	TRBV25-1	TRBJ2-1	.	.
TGTGCCAGCAGTCATGCCCGGGGACAGAGCTACAATGAGCAGTTCTTC	CASSHARGQSYNEQFF	TRBV6-2/TRBV6-3	TRBJ2-1	TRBD1	.
TGTGCCAGCAGGTGGACAGGGGGCAATCAGCCCCAGCATTTT	CASRWTGGNQPQHF	TRBV28	TRBJ1-5	TRBD1	.
TGTGCCAGCTCAGGCCTTGAGGGAGGCACTGAAGCTTTCTTT	CASSGLEGGTEAFF	TRBV18	TRBJ1-1	.	many
TGTGCCAGCAGATATGGACAGGGGCGGACAGATACGCAGTATTTT	CASRYGQGRTDTQYF	TRBV5-6	TRBJ2-3	TRBD1	.
TGTGCCAGCAGCTTACCTAGCGGGGGTTCATACATTCAGTACTTC	CASSLPSGGSYIQYF	TRBV7-2	TRBJ2-4	TRBD2	many
TGCAGTGCTCAGACAGGGTTTCAAAATCAGCCCCAGCATTTT	CSAQTGFQNQPQHF	TRBV20-1	TRBJ1-5	TRBD1	.